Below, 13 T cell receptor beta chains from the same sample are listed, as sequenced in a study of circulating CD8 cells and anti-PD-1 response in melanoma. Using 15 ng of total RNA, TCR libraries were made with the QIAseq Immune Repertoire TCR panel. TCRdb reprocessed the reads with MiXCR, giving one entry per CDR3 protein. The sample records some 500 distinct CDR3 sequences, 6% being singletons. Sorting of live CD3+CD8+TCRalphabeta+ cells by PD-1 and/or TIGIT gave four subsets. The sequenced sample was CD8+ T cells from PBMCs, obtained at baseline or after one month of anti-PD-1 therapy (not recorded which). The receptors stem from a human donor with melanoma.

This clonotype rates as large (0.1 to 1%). CDR3 coding DNA: TGCGCCAGCAGCCACCGGACTAGCGCTTCCGATACGCAGTATTTT. This sequence encodes CASSHRTSASDTQYF. The V gene is TRBV4-1, the J gene TRBJ2-3; 9 nucleotides match TRBD2. The CDR3 length is 15 residues. With 3 bases clipped from V and 6 bases from J, the junction kept 7 bases outside the gene matches. Per the germline V gene, CDR1 is MGHRA and CDR2 is YSYEKL.

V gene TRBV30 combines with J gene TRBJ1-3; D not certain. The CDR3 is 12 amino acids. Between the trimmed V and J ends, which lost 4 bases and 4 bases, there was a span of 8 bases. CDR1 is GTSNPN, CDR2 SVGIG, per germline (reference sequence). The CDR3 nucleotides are TGTGCCTGGAAGAAGATGGGAAACACCATATATTTT. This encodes CAWKKMGNTIYF. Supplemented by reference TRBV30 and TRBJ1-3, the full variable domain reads SQTIHQWPATLVQPVGSPLSLECTVEGTSNPNLYWYRQAAGRGLQLLFYSVGIGQISSEVPQNLSASRPQDRQFILSSKKLLLSDSGFYLCAWKKMGNTIYFGEGSWLTVV.

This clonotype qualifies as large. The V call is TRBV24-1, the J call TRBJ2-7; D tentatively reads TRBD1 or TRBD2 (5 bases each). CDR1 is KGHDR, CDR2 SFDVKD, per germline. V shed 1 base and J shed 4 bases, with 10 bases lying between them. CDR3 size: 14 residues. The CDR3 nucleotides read TGTGCCACCAGTGATTTATCCGGGGCTTACGAGCAGTACTTC. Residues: CATSDLSGAYEQYF.

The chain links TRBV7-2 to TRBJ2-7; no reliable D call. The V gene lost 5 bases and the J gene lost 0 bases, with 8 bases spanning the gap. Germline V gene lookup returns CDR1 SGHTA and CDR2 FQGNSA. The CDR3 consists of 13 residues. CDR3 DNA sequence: TGTGCCAGCAGCCCAGAAGCCTCCTACGAGCAGTACTTC. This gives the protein CASSPEASYEQYF.

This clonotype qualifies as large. The CDR3 spells CASSHSGGATGELFF. The CDR3, as DNA: TGCGCCAGCAGCCATAGCGGGGGGGCCACCGGGGAGCTGTTTTTT. The V and J genes are TRBV4-1 and TRBJ2-2; 11 bases are shared with TRBD2. CDR1 is MGHRA, CDR2 YSYEKL, per germline. CDR3 length equals 15 residues. V was clipped by 3 bases and J by 4 bases; unmatched bases: 1.

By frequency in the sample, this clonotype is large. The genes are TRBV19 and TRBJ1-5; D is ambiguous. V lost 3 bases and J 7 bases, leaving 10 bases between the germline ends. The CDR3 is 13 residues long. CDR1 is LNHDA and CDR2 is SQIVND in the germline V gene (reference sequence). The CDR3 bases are TGTGCCAGTAGTATTTGGGAAGGGCAGCCCCAGCATTTT. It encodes CASSIWEGQPQHF.

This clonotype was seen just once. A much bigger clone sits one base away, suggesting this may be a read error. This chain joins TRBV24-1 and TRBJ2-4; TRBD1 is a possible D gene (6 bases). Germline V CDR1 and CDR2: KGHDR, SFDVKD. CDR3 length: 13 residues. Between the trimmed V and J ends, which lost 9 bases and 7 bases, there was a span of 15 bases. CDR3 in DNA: TGTGCCACCGCGGACAGCAACGATAACATTCAGTACTTC. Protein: CATADSNDNIQYF.

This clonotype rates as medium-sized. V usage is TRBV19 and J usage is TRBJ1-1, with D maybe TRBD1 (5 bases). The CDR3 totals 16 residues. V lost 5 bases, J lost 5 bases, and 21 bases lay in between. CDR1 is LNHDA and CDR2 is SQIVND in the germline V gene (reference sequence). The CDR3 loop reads CASSPPLWAGRTEAFF. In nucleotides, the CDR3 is TGTGCCAGTAGTCCCCCACTCTGGGCAGGGAGGACTGAAGCTTTCTTT.

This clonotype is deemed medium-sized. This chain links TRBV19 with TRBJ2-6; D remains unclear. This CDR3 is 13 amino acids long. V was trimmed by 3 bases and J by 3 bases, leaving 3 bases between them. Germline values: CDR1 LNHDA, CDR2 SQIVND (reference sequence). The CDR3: CASSIGGANVLTF. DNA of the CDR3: TGTGCCAGTAGTATTGGTGGGGCCAACGTCCTGACTTTC.

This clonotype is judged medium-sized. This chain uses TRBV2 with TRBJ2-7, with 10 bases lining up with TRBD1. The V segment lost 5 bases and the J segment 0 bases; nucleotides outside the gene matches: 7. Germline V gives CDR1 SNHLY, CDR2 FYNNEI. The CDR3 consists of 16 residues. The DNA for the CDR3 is TGTGCCAGCAGTAGGGACAGGGGAACCTCCTCCTACGAGCAGTACTTC. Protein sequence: CASSRDRGTSSYEQYF.

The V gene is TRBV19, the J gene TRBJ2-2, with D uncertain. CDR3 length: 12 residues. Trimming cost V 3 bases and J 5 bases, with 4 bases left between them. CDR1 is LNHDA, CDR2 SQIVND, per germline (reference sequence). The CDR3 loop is CASSIGTGELFF. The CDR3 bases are TGTGCCAGTAGTATTGGTACCGGGGAGCTGTTTTTT.

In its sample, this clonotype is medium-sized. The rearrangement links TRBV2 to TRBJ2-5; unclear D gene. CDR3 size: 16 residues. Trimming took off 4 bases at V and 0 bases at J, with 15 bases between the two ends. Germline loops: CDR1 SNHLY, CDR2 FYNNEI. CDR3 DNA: TGTGCCAGCAGTGGTAGGGTTCATTTGTACCAAGAGACCCAGTACTTC. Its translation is CASSGRVHLYQETQYF.

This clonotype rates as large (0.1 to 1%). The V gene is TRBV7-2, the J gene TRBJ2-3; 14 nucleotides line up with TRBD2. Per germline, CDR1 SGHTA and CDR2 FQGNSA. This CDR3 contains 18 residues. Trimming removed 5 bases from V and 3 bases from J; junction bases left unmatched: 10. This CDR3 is CASSPGLAGGPRTDTQYF. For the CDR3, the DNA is TGTGCCAGCAGCCCCGGACTAGCGGGGGGCCCAAGGACAGATACGCAGTATTTT.